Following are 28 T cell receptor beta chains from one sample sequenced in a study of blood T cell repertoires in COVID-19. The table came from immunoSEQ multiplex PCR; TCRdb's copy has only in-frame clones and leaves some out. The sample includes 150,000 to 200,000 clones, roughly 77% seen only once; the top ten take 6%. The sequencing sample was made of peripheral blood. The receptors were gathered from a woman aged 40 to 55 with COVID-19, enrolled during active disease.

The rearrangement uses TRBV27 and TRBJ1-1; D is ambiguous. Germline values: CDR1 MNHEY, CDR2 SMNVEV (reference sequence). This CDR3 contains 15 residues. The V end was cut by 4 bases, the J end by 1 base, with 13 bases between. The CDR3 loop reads CASSSFGTGNTEAFF. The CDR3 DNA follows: TGTGCCAGCAGTTCCTTCGGTACGGGGAACACTGAAGCTTTCTTT.

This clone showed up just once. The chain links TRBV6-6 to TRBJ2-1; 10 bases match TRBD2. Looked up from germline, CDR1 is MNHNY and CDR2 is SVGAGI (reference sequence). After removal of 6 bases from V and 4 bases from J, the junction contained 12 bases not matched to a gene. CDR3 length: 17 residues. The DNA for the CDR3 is TGTGCCAGCAGCCGAATGTTTGGACTAGCGGATTACAATGAGCAGTTCTTC. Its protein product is CASSRMFGLADYNEQFF.

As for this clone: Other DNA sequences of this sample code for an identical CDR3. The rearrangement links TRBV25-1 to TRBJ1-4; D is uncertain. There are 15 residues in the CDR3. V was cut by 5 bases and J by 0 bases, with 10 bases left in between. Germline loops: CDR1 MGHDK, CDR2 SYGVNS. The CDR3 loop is CASSPPLATNEKLFF. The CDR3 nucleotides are TGTGCCAGCAGTCCCCCCCTTGCAACTAATGAAAAACTGTTTTTT.

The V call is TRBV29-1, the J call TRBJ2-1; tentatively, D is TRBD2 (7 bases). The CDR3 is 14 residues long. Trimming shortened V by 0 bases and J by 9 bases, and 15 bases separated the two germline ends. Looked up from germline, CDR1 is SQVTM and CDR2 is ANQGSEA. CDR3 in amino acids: CSVEEQQGGSEQFF. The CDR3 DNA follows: TGCAGCGTTGAAGAACAACAGGGAGGGAGTGAGCAGTTCTTC.

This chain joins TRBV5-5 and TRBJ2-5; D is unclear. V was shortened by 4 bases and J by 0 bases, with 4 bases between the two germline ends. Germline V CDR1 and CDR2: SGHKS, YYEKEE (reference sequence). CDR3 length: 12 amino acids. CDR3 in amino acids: CASSPYQETQYF. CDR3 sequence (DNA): TGTGCCAGCAGCCCCTACCAAGAGACCCAGTACTTC.

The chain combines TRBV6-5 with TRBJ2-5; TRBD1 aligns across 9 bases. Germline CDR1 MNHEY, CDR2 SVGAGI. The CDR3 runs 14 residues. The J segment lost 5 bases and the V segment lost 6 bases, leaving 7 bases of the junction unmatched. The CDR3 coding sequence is TGTGCCAGCAGCGTGGACAGGGGCAGCGAGACCCAGTACTTC. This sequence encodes CASSVDRGSETQYF.

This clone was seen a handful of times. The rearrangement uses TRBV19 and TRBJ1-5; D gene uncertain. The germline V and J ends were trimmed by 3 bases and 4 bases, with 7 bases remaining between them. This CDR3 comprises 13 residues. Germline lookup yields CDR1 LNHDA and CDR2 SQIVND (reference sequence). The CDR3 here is CASSIGRNQPQHF. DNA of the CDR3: TGTGCCAGTAGTATCGGGAGGAATCAGCCCCAGCATTTT.

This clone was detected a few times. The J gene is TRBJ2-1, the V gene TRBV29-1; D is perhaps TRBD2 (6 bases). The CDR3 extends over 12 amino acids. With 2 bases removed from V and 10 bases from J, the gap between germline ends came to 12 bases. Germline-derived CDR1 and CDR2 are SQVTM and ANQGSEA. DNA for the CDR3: TGCAGCGTTGAAACCTCGGGGGTAGAGCAGTTCTTC. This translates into CSVETSGVEQFF.

In nucleotides, the CDR3 is TGTGCCAGCAGCTTGGGACTAGCGGGCTACACAGATACGCAGTATTTT. It codes for CASSLGLAGYTDTQYF. This sequence joins TRBV5-8 and TRBJ2-3, with 10 bases identical to TRBD2. Germline V lookup: CDR1 SGHTS, CDR2 YDEGEE. With V trimmed by 0 bases and J by 2 bases, 3 bases remained unmatched. The CDR3 is 16 residues long.

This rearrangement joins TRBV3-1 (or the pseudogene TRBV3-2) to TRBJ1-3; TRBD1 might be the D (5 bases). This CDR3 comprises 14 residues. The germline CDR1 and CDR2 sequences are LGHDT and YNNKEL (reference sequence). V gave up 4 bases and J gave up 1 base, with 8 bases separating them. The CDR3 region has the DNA TGTGCCAGCAGCCTGACAGCATCTGGAAACACCATATATTTT. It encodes CASSLTASGNTIYF.

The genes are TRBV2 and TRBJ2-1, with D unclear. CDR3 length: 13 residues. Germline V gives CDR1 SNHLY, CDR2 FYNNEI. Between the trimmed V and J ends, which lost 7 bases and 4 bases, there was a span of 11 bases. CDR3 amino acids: CASKQVNYNEQFF. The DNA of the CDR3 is TGTGCCAGCAAGCAGGTTAATTACAATGAGCAGTTCTTC. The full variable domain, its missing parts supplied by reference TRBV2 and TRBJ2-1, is EPEVTQTPSHQVTQMGQEVILRCVPISNHLYFYWYRQILGQKVEFLVSFYNNEISEKSEIFDDQFSVERPDGSNFTLKIRSTKLEDSAMYFCASKQVNYNEQFFGPGTRLTVL.

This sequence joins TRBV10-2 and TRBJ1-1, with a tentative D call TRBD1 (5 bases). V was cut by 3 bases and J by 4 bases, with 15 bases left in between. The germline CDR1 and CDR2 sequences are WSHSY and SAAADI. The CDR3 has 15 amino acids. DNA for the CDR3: TGCGCCAGCAGTGAATTTCGGGGGATTCGCACTGAAGCTTTCTTT. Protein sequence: CASSEFRGIRTEAFF.

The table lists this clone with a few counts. The CDR3 nucleotides read TGTGCCAGCAGCTCTCAAGCGGGGGGCACAGATACGCAGTATTTT. This codes for CASSSQAGGTDTQYF. V gene TRBV7-3 combines with J gene TRBJ2-3; TRBD2 aligns across 8 bases. Per germline, CDR1 SGHTA and CDR2 FQGTGA. This CDR3 contains 15 residues. The ends lost 4 bases at V and 1 base at J; junction bases unmatched: 4.

The CDR3 is CASRGQSNQPQHF. CDR3 DNA sequence: TGTGCCAGCCGCGGGCAGAGCAATCAGCCCCAGCATTTT. The chain recombines TRBV2 with TRBJ1-5; D is ambiguous. Germline V gene lookup returns CDR1 SNHLY and CDR2 FYNNEI. V gave up 8 bases and J gave up 1 base, with 9 bases separating them. The CDR3 is made up of 13 amino acids.

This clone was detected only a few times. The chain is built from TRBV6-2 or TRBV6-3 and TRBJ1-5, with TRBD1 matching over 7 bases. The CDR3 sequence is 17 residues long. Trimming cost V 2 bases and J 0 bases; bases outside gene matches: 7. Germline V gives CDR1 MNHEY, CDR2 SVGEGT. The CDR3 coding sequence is TGTGCCAGCAGTTACACGGGACAGACTTATAGCAATCAGCCCCAGCATTTT. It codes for CASSYTGQTYSNQPQHF.

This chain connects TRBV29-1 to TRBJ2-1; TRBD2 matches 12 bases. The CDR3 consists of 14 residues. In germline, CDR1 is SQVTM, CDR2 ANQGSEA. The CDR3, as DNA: TGCCTCAAAGGGTTGGGACTAGCGGGCAATGAGCAGTTCTTC. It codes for CLKGLGLAGNEQFF.

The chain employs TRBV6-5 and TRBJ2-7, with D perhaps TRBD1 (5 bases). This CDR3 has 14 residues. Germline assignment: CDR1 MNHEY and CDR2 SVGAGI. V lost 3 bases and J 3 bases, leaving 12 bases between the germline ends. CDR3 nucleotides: TGTGCCAGCAGTTATCAGGGCAGTTACTACGAGCAGTACTTC. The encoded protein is CASSYQGSYYEQYF.

The CDR3 nucleotides read TGTGCCAGCAGCTTAGGAGTCGCGGACAGCTACGAGCAGTACTTC. It is translated as CASSLGVADSYEQYF. The chain joins TRBV7-6 to TRBJ2-7, with a weak D call TRBD1 (6 bases). CDR3 length equals 15 residues. Per the germline V gene, CDR1 is SGHVS and CDR2 is FNYEAQ. Trimming cost V 1 base and J 3 bases, with 13 bases left between them.

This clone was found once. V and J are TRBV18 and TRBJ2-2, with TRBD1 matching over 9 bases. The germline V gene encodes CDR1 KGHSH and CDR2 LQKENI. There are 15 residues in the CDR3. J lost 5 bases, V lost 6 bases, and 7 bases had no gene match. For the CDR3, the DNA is TGTGCCAGCTCCAGGGACAGGGCGCGGACCGGGGAGCTGTTTTTT. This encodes CASSRDRARTGELFF.

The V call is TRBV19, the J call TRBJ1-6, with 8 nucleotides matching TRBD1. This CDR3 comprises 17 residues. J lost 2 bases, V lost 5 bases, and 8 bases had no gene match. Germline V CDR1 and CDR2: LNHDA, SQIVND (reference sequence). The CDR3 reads CASSAQGQAAYNSPLHF. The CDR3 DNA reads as TGTGCCAGTAGTGCTCAGGGACAGGCCGCCTATAATTCACCCCTCCACTTT.

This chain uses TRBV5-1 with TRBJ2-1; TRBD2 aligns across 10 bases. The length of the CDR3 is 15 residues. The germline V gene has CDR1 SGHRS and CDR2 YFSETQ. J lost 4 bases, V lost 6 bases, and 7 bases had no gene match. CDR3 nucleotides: TGCGCCAGCATCGAGGCTAGCGGGGGTTACAATGAGCAGTTCTTC. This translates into CASIEASGGYNEQFF.

CDR3 region: CASSQPARGTYEQYF. The DNA of the CDR3 is TGCGCCAGCAGCCAACCAGCCAGGGGGACCTACGAGCAGTACTTC. This chain connects TRBV4-1 to TRBJ2-7, with 7 bases identical to TRBD1. V lost 2 bases to trimming and J lost 2 bases; unmatched junction nucleotides: 6. This CDR3 has 15 amino acids. Germline CDR1 is MGHRA and CDR2 is YSYEKL.

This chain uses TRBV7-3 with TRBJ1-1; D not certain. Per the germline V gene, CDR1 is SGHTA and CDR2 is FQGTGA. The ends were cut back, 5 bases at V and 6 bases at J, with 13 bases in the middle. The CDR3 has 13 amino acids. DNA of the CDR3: TGTGCCAGCAGCCAATCTACCGGGTCTGAAGCTTTCTTT. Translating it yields CASSQSTGSEAFF.

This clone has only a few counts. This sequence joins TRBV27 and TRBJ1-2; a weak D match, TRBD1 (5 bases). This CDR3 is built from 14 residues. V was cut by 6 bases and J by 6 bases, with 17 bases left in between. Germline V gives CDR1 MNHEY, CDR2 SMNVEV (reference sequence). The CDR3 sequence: CASRPRVSSHGYTF. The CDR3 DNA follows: TGTGCCAGCAGGCCCAGGGTATCTTCTCATGGCTACACCTTC.

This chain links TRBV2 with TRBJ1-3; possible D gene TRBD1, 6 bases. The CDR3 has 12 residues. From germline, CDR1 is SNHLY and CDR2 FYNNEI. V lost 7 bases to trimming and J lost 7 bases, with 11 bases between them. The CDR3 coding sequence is TGTGCCAGCAAGGGGGGGAGTAACACCATATATTTT. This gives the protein CASKGGSNTIYF.

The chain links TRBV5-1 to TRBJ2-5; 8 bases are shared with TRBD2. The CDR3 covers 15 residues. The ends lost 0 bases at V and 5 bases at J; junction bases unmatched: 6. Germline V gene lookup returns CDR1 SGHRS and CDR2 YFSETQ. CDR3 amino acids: CASSLASGQRETQYF. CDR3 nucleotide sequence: TGCGCCAGCAGCTTGGCTAGCGGGCAGCGGGAGACCCAGTACTTC.

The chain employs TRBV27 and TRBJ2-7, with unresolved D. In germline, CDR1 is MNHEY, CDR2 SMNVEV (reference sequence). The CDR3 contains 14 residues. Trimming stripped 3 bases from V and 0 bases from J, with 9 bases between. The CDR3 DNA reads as TGTGCCAGCAGTTTGTCAGTTCTCTCCTACGAGCAGTACTTC. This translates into CASSLSVLSYEQYF.

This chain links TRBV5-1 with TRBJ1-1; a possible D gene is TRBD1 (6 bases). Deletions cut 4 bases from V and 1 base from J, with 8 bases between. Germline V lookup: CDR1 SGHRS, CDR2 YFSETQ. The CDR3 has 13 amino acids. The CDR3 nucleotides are TGCGCCAGCAGCCGGACAGCGAACACTGAAGCTTTCTTT. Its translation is CASSRTANTEAFF.